The present TCR beta chain was sequenced within a study of CD8+CD57+ T cells in acquired aplastic anemia (dated by TCRdb to 2016 to 2019). In terms of the full investigation: A mean of approximately 3 ug of DNA, ranging from about 0.17 to 30 ug, was extracted from sorted CD4+ and CD8+ cells. An average of approximately 10 million reads for CD4+ cells and under 12 million reads for CD8+ cells was obtained from healthy donor samples.

The CDR3 starts with the cysteine, ends with the phenylalanine, and has 17 residues. This entry keeps only the CDR3 DNA: 51 bases, framed from base 1. From the germline V gene, CDR1 is MGHDK and CDR2 is SYGVNS. Trimming removed 6 bases from V and 3 bases from J; the gene matches leave 12 bases unexplained. Genomic DNA was used as template for profiling of TCR beta VDJ combinations and CDR3 sequences. TCR repertoire sequencing was run on an Illumina HiSeq 2000. As for the authors' bioinformatics: TRBV/TRBJ rearrangement plots, CDR3 size and DJ length profiles, and Simpson's diversity index were used to assess repertoires. The immunodominant clone was defined as the most abundant DNA sequence in deep sequencing data. CDR3 amino acid sequences were checked for sharing between subjects and were compared against published repertoires and the VDJdb database. The raw public data were reprocessed by TCRdb itself: fastp quality trimming at Q25, MiXCR clonotype calling, in-frame beta chains only. Entries that share a CDR3 protein sequence are merged under the most common genes and DNA. TCRdb's processing, not the authors', yielded these V and J calls. This sample comprises more than 40,000 distinct CDR3 sequences, around 72% of them detected only once. Around a third of the sample is held by the ten biggest clonotypes.

To note about this clonotype: No antigen is known for it. The record has no base qualities; no much larger clone is one base away.

Here is what the overall study found, with its caveats: Between patients and healthy controls, no significant difference in CD8+ Simpson's diversity was found (P=0.060). Fewer than 35 CD8+ CDR3 sequences were found to be shared between patients and controls, but these sequences appeared to be highly expressed in patients and within the immunodominant clones of the patients.

TCR repertoires of sorted CD4+ and CD8+ blood T cells from severe aplastic anemia patients and healthy subjects were deep-sequenced in the study. Ficoll-Paque density gradient centrifugation was used to isolate peripheral blood mononuclear cells. Before DNA extraction, CD4+ and CD8+ T cells were sorted by FACS or by magnetic beads. This receptor chain uses TRBV25-1 and TRBJ2-1, and 9 bases in between align with TRBD1. The sequenced material came from sorted CD4+, CD8+, or CD8+CD57+ T cells (not recorded which) from PBMCs. This TCR was sampled from a human donor in good health, serving as a control. The CDR3 protein: CASSQDVGTGIYNEQFF. The nucleotide sequence reads TGTGCCAGCAGCCAAGATGTGGGGACAGGGATCTACAATGAGCAGTTCTTC.